The text below deals with one TCR beta chain. Its antigen is still unknown. Certain patients, namely those with other autoimmune diseases, uncontrolled infections, pregnancy or lactation, were excluded. Diagnosis used clinical symptoms, serum thyroxine, TRAb, thyroid ultrasound and orbital computed tomography. These data are taken from a study of Graves' ophthalmopathy and Graves' hyperthyroidism. The study, taken as a whole, reports: Most thyroid clonotypes expanded beyond 0.001 frequency were also found in blood.

For repertoire sequencing, the TCR beta CDR3 regions were amplified from RNA transcripts. After a first-round RT-PCR with HTBI primers, a second-round multiplex PCR was run. Each CDR3 protein gets one entry after TCRdb re-called the multiplex PCR reads with MiXCR. The repertoire holds approximately 1.2 million distinct CDR3 sequences, with less than 45% as singletons. Trimming cost V 7 bases and J 2 bases, with 20 bases left between them. CDR3 size: 16 residues. Germline values: CDR1 MGHDK, CDR2 SYGVNS. The sequenced material came from peripheral blood or thyroid tissue (not recorded which). This TCR was recovered from an adult man with Graves' hyperthyroidism. The rearrangement links TRBV25-1 to TRBJ1-1; D is possibly TRBD1 (5 bases). CDR3 nucleotide sequence: TGTGCCAGCACCGTGGACATCGGTAGGGTTAACACTGAAGCTTTCTTT. This sequence encodes CASTVDIGRVNTEAFF.